These 8 T cell receptor beta chains came from one sample sequenced in a study of blood T cell repertoires in COVID-19. Assay: immunoSEQ multiplex PCR; the TCRdb copy retains only in-frame clones and omits some. Among approximately 280,000 clones, 85% were seen once, and the ten largest hold about 5.1%. Sequencing was performed on peripheral blood. The origin of the receptors is a man aged 50-60 years with active or convalescent COVID-19.

The chain joins TRBV4-2 to TRBJ1-1, with 10 nucleotides matching TRBD1. The germline V gene encodes CDR1 LGHNA and CDR2 YNFKEQ. This CDR3 is 13 amino acids long. V was clipped by 1 base and J by 12 bases; unmatched bases: 5. The CDR3 DNA reads as TGTGCCAGCAGCCAAGGGGGGACAGGGGTCACTTTCTTT. It encodes CASSQGGTGVTFF.

The chain has TRBV5-1 and TRBJ2-3, with 15 bases fitting TRBD2. Germline values: CDR1 SGHRS, CDR2 YFSETQ. This CDR3 is 17 amino acids long. V lost 4 bases, J lost 1 base, and 4 bases stayed unmatched. CDR3 in DNA: TGCGCCAGCAGCGGACTAGCGGGAGGGAGTGGCACAGATACGCAGTATTTT. Its translation is CASSGLAGGSGTDTQYF.

This clone was seen more than once but under ten times. The chain has TRBV7-9 and TRBJ2-7; D perhaps matches TRBD2 (6 bases). Germline V gene lookup returns CDR1 SEHNR and CDR2 FQNEAQ (reference sequence). The CDR3 extends over 14 amino acids. V lost 5 bases to trimming and J lost 2 bases, with 13 bases between them. The DNA of the CDR3 is TGTGCCAGCAGCCCAAAGGGACTTACCTACGAGCAGTACTTC. This encodes CASSPKGLTYEQYF.

This CDR3 reads CASSPDGGEQYF. The CDR3 nucleotides are TGTGCCAGCTCACCAGACGGGGGCGAGCAGTACTTC. J is TRBJ2-7 and V is TRBV18; a possible D gene is TRBD2 (6 bases). In germline, CDR1 is KGHSH, CDR2 LQKENI. Trimming took off 2 bases at V and 6 bases at J, with 8 bases between the two ends. This CDR3 region has 12 residues.

The chain combines TRBV4-3 with TRBJ2-5; 15 bases match TRBD2. With V trimmed by 0 bases and J by 4 bases, 15 bases remained unmatched. The CDR3 sequence is 21 residues long. The germline CDR1 and CDR2 sequences are LGHNA and YSLEER. The CDR3 DNA follows: TGCGCCAGCAGCCAAGAGGGGGGGACTAGCGGGAGGATCCGGGTAGGAGAGACCCAGTACTTC. Protein sequence: CASSQEGGTSGRIRVGETQYF.

This sequence joins TRBV6-6 and TRBJ2-3, with D unclear. Germline V lookup: CDR1 MNHNY, CDR2 SVGAGI (reference sequence). CDR3 length: 13 amino acids. Trimming cost V 5 bases and J 4 bases, with 10 bases left between them. DNA for the CDR3: TGTGCCAGCAGTGCCTCCCTAGCAGATACGCAGTATTTT. Protein sequence: CASSASLADTQYF.

This chain joins TRBV5-1 and TRBJ2-5, with D possibly TRBD2 on 5 matching bases. V lost 2 bases, J lost 3 bases, and 11 bases lay in between. CDR3 size: 14 residues. The germline gives CDR1 SGHRS, CDR2 YFSETQ. CDR3 in DNA: TGCGCCAGCAGCTTAGGAGGTCCCGAAGAGACCCAGTACTTC. Amino acids: CASSLGGPEETQYF.

This chain uses TRBV12-5 with TRBJ1-4; a possible D gene is TRBD1 (5 bases). This CDR3 has 14 residues. Trimming took off 5 bases at V and 4 bases at J, with 11 bases between the two ends. Germline V CDR1 and CDR2: LGHNT, FRNRAP. The CDR3 DNA follows: TGTGCTAGTGGTGAGACAGTTAATAATGAAAAACTGTTTTTT. This gives the protein CASGETVNNEKLFF.